The 26 T cell receptor beta chains given below trace back to one sample, sequenced in a study of cytomegalovirus exposure and HLA in healthy donors. Primers: 60 Vbeta forward and 13 Jbeta reverse. Method: immunoSEQ multiplex PCR; TCRdb's copy keeps in-frame clones and lacks some. The sample lists 100,000 or so clones; around 80% were seen once. Material: PBMCs. These TCRs come from a middle-aged woman in good health and CMV-seronegative.

The rearrangement uses TRBV7-2 and TRBJ1-3; D unclear. Germline-derived CDR1 and CDR2 are SGHTA and FQGNSA. The V end was cut by 1 base, the J end by 2 bases, with 9 bases between. This CDR3 contains 15 residues. The CDR3 DNA reads as TGTGCCAGCAGCTTAGTAGTTAATCCTGGAAACACCATATATTTT. The encoded protein is CASSLVVNPGNTIYF.

The chain combines TRBV9 with TRBJ2-2; 8 nucleotides line up with TRBD2. J lost 0 bases, V lost 2 bases, and 12 bases had no gene match. The CDR3 is made up of 19 amino acids. CDR1 is SGDLS and CDR2 is YYNGEE in the germline V gene. CDR3 loop: CASSVTGLAKRANTGELFF. The CDR3 nucleotides are TGTGCCAGCAGCGTCACAGGACTAGCTAAAAGAGCGAACACCGGGGAGCTGTTTTTT. Together with reference TRBV9 and TRBJ2-2, the CDR3 gives the full variable domain: DSGVTQTPKHLITATGQRVTLRCSPRSGDLSVYWYQQSLDQGLQFLIQYYNGEERAKGNILERFSAQQFPDLHSELNLSSLELGDSALYFCASSVTGLAKRANTGELFFGEGSRLTVL.

The J gene is TRBJ2-5, the V gene TRBV30, with D perhaps matching TRBD1 (8 bases). The J call could be wrong; TRBJ2-7 is a better fit for the DNA end. CDR1 and CDR2 from the germline V gene are GTSNPN and SVGIG (reference sequence). The CDR3 spans 21 residues. CDR3 sequence reads: CAWSVRGAGGFLDETTYEQYF. CDR3 coding DNA: TGTGCCTGGAGTGTACGGGGGGCAGGGGGCTTTCTCGATGAGACCACCTACGAGCAGTACTTC.

This rearrangement joins TRBV4-3 to TRBJ2-4, with a weak D call TRBD1 (6 bases). Germline assignment: CDR1 LGHNA and CDR2 YSLEER. Trimming shortened V by 4 bases and J by 4 bases, and 11 bases separated the two germline ends. This CDR3 has 14 amino acids. The CDR3 region is CASSREDRKNIQYF. In DNA form, the CDR3 reads TGCGCCAGCAGCCGCGAGGACAGAAAAAACATTCAGTACTTC.

The chain is built from TRBV9 and TRBJ2-3; no reliable D call. The CDR3 contains 15 residues. Germline V gene data show CDR1 as SGDLS and CDR2 as YYNGEE. Trimming took off 0 bases at V and 4 bases at J, with 12 bases between the two ends. CDR3 DNA: TGTGCCAGCAGCGTAGGGTGGTTAGTTTCAGATACGCAGTATTTT. Translated, it gives CASSVGWLVSDTQYF.

The rearrangement links TRBV28 to TRBJ2-3; TRBD2 aligns across 7 bases. This CDR3 contains 15 residues. Germline V gives CDR1 MDHEN, CDR2 SYDVKM. The V gene end was trimmed by 7 bases and the J gene end by 3 bases; junction bases not matched to a gene: 10. The CDR3 DNA reads as TGTGCCAGCACCCCCCCCGGGGAGGGGACAGATACGCAGTATTTT. Amino acids: CASTPPGEGTDTQYF.

The chain recombines TRBV4-1 with TRBJ2-4, with 8 bases fitting TRBD1. V lost 0 bases, J lost 6 bases, and 10 bases stayed unmatched. The CDR3 is made up of 17 amino acids. Germline-derived CDR1 and CDR2 are MGHRA and YSYEKL. CDR3: CASSQESARGPGNIQYF. CDR3 bases: TGCGCCAGCAGCCAAGAATCCGCCAGGGGGCCGGGAAACATTCAGTACTTC.

The rearrangement uses TRBV4-3 and TRBJ1-2, with TRBD1 matching over 10 bases. V lost 4 bases, J lost 0 bases, and 2 bases stayed unmatched. Per germline, CDR1 LGHNA and CDR2 YSLEER. This CDR3 comprises 15 residues. CDR3 in amino acids: CASSLGTGANYGYTF. CDR3 nucleotide sequence: TGCGCCAGCAGCCTCGGGACAGGGGCTAACTATGGCTACACCTTC.

A single count supports this clone. V usage is TRBV11-3 and J usage is TRBJ1-1; D remains unclear. This CDR3 region has 13 residues. CDR1 and CDR2 (germline): SGHNT, YENEEA. V lost 3 bases and J 0 bases, leaving 5 bases between the germline ends. CDR3 sequence reads: CASSFEMNTEAFF. The CDR3 DNA reads TGTGCCAGCAGCTTTGAGATGAACACTGAAGCTTTCTTT.

This chain links TRBV2 with TRBJ1-2; 9 positions match TRBD1. Germline trimming cut 6 bases from V and 4 bases from J; bases unmatched to any gene: 6. The CDR3 runs to 14 residues. CDR1 and CDR2 from the germline V gene are SNHLY and FYNNEI. The DNA of the CDR3 is TGTGCCAGCAGACAACAGGGGGCGACCTATGGCTACACCTTC. It is translated as CASRQQGATYGYTF.

The V and J genes are TRBV6-5 and TRBJ2-1, with D tentatively TRBD1 (6 bases). Trimming removed 5 bases from V and 13 bases from J, with 21 bases in between. The germline V gene has CDR1 MNHEY and CDR2 SVGAGI. The CDR3 contains 14 residues. CDR3 DNA: TGTGCCAGCAGTACACTACTATGGACAGCCCGCCAGTTCTTC. Residues: CASSTLLWTARQFF.

The chain couples TRBV19 to TRBJ1-1, with 8 bases identical to TRBD1. This CDR3 is 14 amino acids long. Losses at the gene ends were 7 bases for V and 4 bases for J; bases not matched to a gene: 8. Per germline, CDR1 LNHDA and CDR2 SQIVND (reference sequence). CDR3: CASKMSDRGTEAFF. CDR3 sequence (DNA): TGTGCCAGTAAGATGAGTGACAGGGGCACTGAAGCTTTCTTT.

V is TRBV5-1 and J is TRBJ1-5; 7 bases line up with TRBD1. After removal of 3 bases from V and 1 base from J, the junction contained 7 bases not matched to a gene. The CDR3 has 16 amino acids. CDR1 and CDR2 (germline): SGHRS, YFSETQ. The CDR3 sequence: CASSCRQGLSNQPQHF. The CDR3 region has the DNA TGCGCCAGCAGCTGCCGACAGGGCCTGAGCAATCAGCCCCAGCATTTT.

The chain joins TRBV11-2 to TRBJ1-1; D might be TRBD1 (6 bases). The V gene's germline CDR1 is SGHAT and CDR2 FQNNGV. Trimming shortened V by 0 bases and J by 11 bases, and 7 bases separated the two germline ends. The CDR3 has 11 residues. CDR3: CASSLEGAAFF. CDR3 DNA sequence: TGTGCCAGCAGCTTAGAGGGGGCGGCTTTCTTT. Using reference TRBV11-2 and TRBJ1-1 for the parts outside the CDR3, the full variable domain is EAGVAQSPRYKIIEKRQSVAFWCNPISGHATLYWYQQILGQGPKLLIQFQNNGVVDDSQLPKDRFSAERLKGVDSTLKIQPAKLEDSAVYLCASSLEGAAFFGQGTRLTVV.

This clone has only a few counts. The V and J genes are TRBV4-2 and TRBJ2-2; 13 bases align to TRBD2. V shed 1 base, J shed 2 bases, and the junction held 4 bases outside the gene matches. The CDR3 is 18 residues long. CDR1 is LGHNA, CDR2 YNFKEQ, per germline. The DNA for the CDR3 is TGTGCCAGCAGCCAAGGTAGACTAGCGGGGGGAAACACCGGGGAGCTGTTTTTT. It encodes CASSQGRLAGGNTGELFF.

The rearrangement uses TRBV19 and TRBJ1-1, with D tentatively TRBD1 (5 bases). This CDR3 is 19 amino acids long. The V gene's germline CDR1 is LNHDA and CDR2 SQIVND (reference sequence). Trimming left V 5 bases short and J 9 bases short, with 34 bases between. The CDR3 loop reads CASSAPGRTLFSGEEKAFF. The CDR3 DNA is TGTGCCAGTAGTGCCCCCGGCCGCACGCTTTTTTCGGGGGAGGAGAAAGCTTTCTTT.

The V and J genes are TRBV6-6 and TRBJ2-2; 8 nucleotides align to TRBD2. Germline-derived CDR1 and CDR2 are MNHNY and SVGAGI (reference sequence). Trimming took 8 bases from V and 0 from J; bases not matched to a gene: 5. The CDR3 is 15 residues long. In DNA, the CDR3 is TGTGCCAGCTCCCCGGGGGGGGCGAACACCGGGGAGCTGTTTTTT. It is translated as CASSPGGANTGELFF.

The chain joins TRBV4-1 to TRBJ1-5, with 7 bases matching TRBD1. J gave up 4 bases and V 4 bases, and 7 bases lay outside the gene matches. This CDR3 spans 15 amino acids. Germline CDR1 MGHRA, CDR2 YSYEKL. In DNA form, the CDR3 reads TGCGCCAGCAGCCTCGGACAGGAGGCGAATCAGCCCCAGCATTTT. It is translated as CASSLGQEANQPQHF.

The V call is TRBV18, the J call TRBJ2-5; 10 nucleotides align to TRBD2. TRBJ2-7 explains the end of the DNA better; the J call may be wrong. CDR3 size: 16 residues. The germline V gene encodes CDR1 KGHSH and CDR2 LQKENI. The CDR3 loop is CASSPSSGGASYEQYF. The CDR3 DNA reads as TGTGCCAGCTCACCATCTAGCGGGGGAGCTTCCTACGAGCAGTACTTC.

The CDR3 nucleotides read TGTGCCAGCTCACCACCCTATGACAGTGAGCCTGAAAAACTGTTTTTT. It yields the protein CASSPPYDSEPEKLFF. The rearrangement uses TRBV18 and TRBJ1-4, with a possible D match to TRBD1 (5 bases). The length of the CDR3 is 16 residues. Germline loops: CDR1 KGHSH, CDR2 LQKENI. Trimming left V 0 bases short and J 7 bases short, with 15 bases between. The entire variable domain, with the rest obtained from reference TRBV18 and TRBJ1-4, is as follows: NAGVMQNPRHLVRRRGQEARLRCSPMKGHSHVYWYRQLPEEGLKFMVYLQKENIIDESGMPKERFSAEFPKEGPSILRIQQVVRGDSAAYFCASSPPYDSEPEKLFFGSGTQLSVL.

There are a few counts of this clone. The CDR3 DNA is TGTGCCATCACTGGCGGGAGCACAGATACGCAGTATTTT. It codes for CAITGGSTDTQYF. V and J are TRBV10-3 and TRBJ2-3; D may be TRBD2 (5 bases). V shed 7 bases and J shed 0 bases, with 8 bases lying between them. There are 13 residues in the CDR3. Germline V CDR1 and CDR2: ENHRY, SYGVKD.

J is TRBJ2-5 and V is TRBV7-2; a possible D gene is TRBD2 (6 bases). V was pared by 0 bases and J by 2 bases, with 10 bases between. The CDR3 consists of 15 residues. Germline assignment: CDR1 SGHTA and CDR2 FQGNSA. The CDR3 DNA reads as TGTGCCAGCAGCTTAGCTTGGGGGGTTCAAGAGACCCAGTACTTC. Its translation: CASSLAWGVQETQYF.

The chain has TRBV6-5 and TRBJ2-7; 11 bases fit TRBD1. Germline V gene lookup returns CDR1 MNHEY and CDR2 SVGAGI. The CDR3 has 15 residues. V lost 5 bases to trimming and J lost 2 bases; unmatched junction nucleotides: 5. The CDR3 coding sequence is TGTGCCAGCAGTAAGCCGGGACAGGGGGCCTACGAGCAGTACTTC. Translated, it gives CASSKPGQGAYEQYF.

CDR3 bases: TGTGCCAGCAGACCTACAACCGGGGGGCGGGACCGGTATGGCTACACCTTC. Protein: CASRPTTGGRDRYGYTF. The genes are TRBV28 and TRBJ1-2; D is possibly TRBD1 (6 bases). V was pared by 6 bases and J by 5 bases, with 25 bases between. Per germline, CDR1 MDHEN and CDR2 SYDVKM. This CDR3 contains 17 residues.

The gene calls are TRBV5-1 and TRBJ2-7, with 7 bases identical to TRBD2. Trimming took 3 bases from V and 5 from J; bases not matched to a gene: 5. Germline values: CDR1 SGHRS, CDR2 YFSETQ. CDR3 length: 13 residues. The CDR3 loop is CASSSLGGDEQYF. The CDR3 DNA follows: TGCGCCAGCAGCTCTCTGGGGGGGGACGAGCAGTACTTC.

In its sample, this clone was seen a few times. The chain carries TRBV11-2 and TRBJ2-1, with D maybe TRBD2 (6 bases). CDR3 length: 18 amino acids. Germline assignment: CDR1 SGHAT and CDR2 FQNNGV. V lost 1 base, J lost 4 bases, and 20 bases lay in between. The CDR3 coding sequence is TGTGCCAGCAGCTTAGCGGGCGTTGCGCGGGGAAAATACAATGAGCAGTTCTTC. Amino acid sequence: CASSLAGVARGKYNEQFF.